The 31 T cell receptor beta chains presented below share a single source sample, sequenced in a study of PD-1 blockade in classical Hodgkin lymphoma. Each and every patient relapsed after autologous stem cell transplantation, and patients got differing brentuximab vedotin exposure. Clones were sequenced by immunoSEQ multiplex PCR, and TCRdb holds only the in-frame ones, with some missing. The data show some 100,000 clones, roughly 92% seen once. Sequenced material: peripheral blood mononuclear cells (PBMCs), taken at baseline. The origin of the receptors is a human donor with classical Hodgkin lymphoma.

The chain employs TRBV7-2 and TRBJ2-6; 7 bases line up with TRBD2. This CDR3 comprises 17 residues. The trim removed 0 bases at V and 0 bases at J, leaving 2 bases unmatched. The germline V gene encodes CDR1 SGHTA and CDR2 FQGNSA. CDR3 coding DNA: TGTGCCAGCAGCTTAGCGGGAGGGCTCTCTGGGGCCAACGTCCTGACTTTC. This translates into CASSLAGGLSGANVLTF.

The gene calls are TRBV6-6 and TRBJ1-3; the match to TRBD1 covers 7 bases. V trimming: 4 bases; J trimming: 2 bases; junction bases outside the gene matches: 5. The CDR3 contains 15 residues. Per germline, CDR1 MNHNY and CDR2 SVGAGI (reference sequence). CDR3 residues: CASSLTGLAGNTIYF. The DNA of the CDR3 is TGTGCCAGCAGTTTGACAGGGCTAGCTGGAAACACCATATATTTT.

V is TRBV5-1 and J is TRBJ2-5, with D possibly matching TRBD1 (6 bases). CDR1 and CDR2 from the germline V gene are SGHRS and YFSETQ. V was trimmed by 5 bases and J by 4 bases, leaving 15 bases between them. The CDR3 contains 14 residues. The CDR3 nucleotides read TGCGCCAGCAGTACAGGGATGGAGGTAGAGACCCAGTACTTC. Protein product: CASSTGMEVETQYF.

The chain joins TRBV7-6 to TRBJ2-7; 10 bases align to TRBD2. The CDR3 is made up of 15 amino acids. CDR1 is SGHVS and CDR2 is FNYEAQ in the germline V gene. Unmatched junction bases numbered 9, after V lost 5 bases and J lost 5 bases. CDR3 region: CASSPPSGSGNEQYF. CDR3 nucleotide sequence: TGTGCCAGCAGCCCCCCTAGCGGGAGCGGTAACGAGCAGTACTTC.

V and J are TRBV7-6 and TRBJ2-1; no definite D call. This CDR3 contains 18 residues. V was pared by 2 bases and J by 1 base, with 18 bases between. CDR1 is SGHVS and CDR2 is FNYEAQ in the germline V gene. The CDR3 region has the DNA TGTGCCAGCAGCTTAACTTCTCCGGCGGTGAAATCCTACAATGAGCAGTTCTTC. Translating gives CASSLTSPAVKSYNEQFF. The full variable domain, with the rest looked up from reference TRBV7-6 and TRBJ2-1, is GAGVSQSPRYKVTKRGQDVALRCDPISGHVSLYWYRQALGQGPEFLTYFNYEAQQDKSGLPNDRFSAERPEGSISTLTIQRTEQRDSAMYRCASSLTSPAVKSYNEQFFGPGTRLTVL.

The V call is TRBV7-9, the J call TRBJ2-3; 9 nucleotides agree with TRBD2. The junction had 9 bases not matched to a gene; V was cut back by 2 bases and J by 0 bases. The CDR3 has 18 residues. From germline, CDR1 is SEHNR and CDR2 FQNEAQ (reference sequence). CDR3 sequence reads: CASSLRIGLAGSTDTQYF. The CDR3 nucleotides are TGTGCCAGCAGCTTAAGGATCGGGCTAGCGGGGAGCACAGATACGCAGTATTTT.

The chain joins TRBV18 to TRBJ2-1, with D uncertain. Germline CDR1 and CDR2: KGHSH and LQKENI. This CDR3 is 14 amino acids long. V lost 3 bases and J 6 bases, leaving 12 bases between the germline ends. The DNA for the CDR3 is TGTGCCAGCTCACCGCGAATACACCCCAATGAGCAGTTCTTC. It is translated as CASSPRIHPNEQFF.

This chain links TRBV25-1 with TRBJ1-4; perhaps TRBD1 as D (6 bases). The V gene lost 2 bases and the J gene lost 7 bases, with 11 bases spanning the gap. This CDR3 region has 14 residues. From germline, CDR1 is MGHDK and CDR2 SYGVNS. The CDR3 loop is CASSERGAGEKLFF. The CDR3 nucleotides read TGTGCCAGCAGTGAAAGGGGGGCCGGTGAAAAACTGTTTTTT.

This clone was seen once. This chain uses TRBV11-2 with TRBJ1-1; D may be TRBD1 (5 bases). This CDR3 has 18 amino acids. V dropped 6 bases and J dropped 11 bases, with 34 bases sitting between them. CDR1 and CDR2 from the germline V gene are SGHAT and FQNNGV. CDR3 DNA: TGTGCCAGCAGACCCGCCACCCAAACAGGAGTTAAAGGGTCGGGGGCTTTCTTT. Its translation: CASRPATQTGVKGSGAFF.

The chain recombines TRBV28 with TRBJ1-5, with a weak D call TRBD1 (6 bases). Per germline, CDR1 MDHEN and CDR2 SYDVKM. Trimming shortened V by 6 bases and J by 0 bases, and 9 bases separated the two germline ends. The CDR3 is 14 amino acids. As DNA, the CDR3 is TGTGCCAGCAGGGACAGCTATAGCAATCAGCCCCAGCATTTT. Amino acid sequence: CASRDSYSNQPQHF.

The V call is TRBV6-6, the J call TRBJ2-7; 7 bases line up with TRBD2. V dropped 6 bases and J dropped 1; count of bases not matched to a gene: 9. Germline CDR1 MNHNY, CDR2 SVGAGI (reference sequence). CDR3 size: 15 residues. CDR3 residues: CASSPWGLPSYEQYF. The CDR3 DNA is TGTGCCAGCAGCCCATGGGGACTACCTTCCTACGAGCAGTACTTC.

This chain connects TRBV7-9 to TRBJ2-1; D not resolved. This CDR3 comprises 15 residues. Germline assignment: CDR1 SEHNR and CDR2 FQNEAQ (reference sequence). Trimming stripped 3 bases from V and 2 bases from J, with 11 bases between. CDR3 amino acids: CASSFGSSTYNEQFF. In DNA form, the CDR3 reads TGTGCCAGCAGCTTCGGTAGCTCTACCTACAATGAGCAGTTCTTC.

The chain couples TRBV7-9 to TRBJ2-5, with D perhaps TRBD1 or TRBD2 (5 bases each). Trimming removed 1 base at V and 4 bases at J, with 10 bases between. This CDR3 is 14 amino acids long. Germline V CDR1 and CDR2: SEHNR, FQNEAQ (reference sequence). CDR3 residues: CASSLGYGAETQYF. The CDR3 nucleotides read TGTGCCAGCAGCTTAGGTTACGGGGCAGAGACCCAGTACTTC.

This clone was seen only a few times. This rearrangement joins TRBV2 to TRBJ2-1, with 7 bases identical to TRBD1. The germline CDR1 and CDR2 sequences are SNHLY and FYNNEI. The V gene end was trimmed by 6 bases and the J gene end by 7 bases; junction bases not matched to a gene: 9. CDR3 length: 14 amino acids. CDR3: CASRLETGKNEQFF. CDR3 sequence (DNA): TGTGCCAGCAGATTGGAGACAGGGAAAAATGAGCAGTTCTTC.

The chain employs TRBV19 and TRBJ1-2; D gene uncertain. This CDR3 has 12 amino acids. Germline lookup yields CDR1 LNHDA and CDR2 SQIVND (reference sequence). V was pared by 7 bases and J by 7 bases, with 13 bases between. In DNA form, the CDR3 reads TGTGCCAGTAATGAGGGCCCCCTTGGCTACACCTTC. Its translation is CASNEGPLGYTF.

The chain recombines TRBV19 with TRBJ1-1; no firm D call. CDR3 length equals 11 residues. Per the germline V gene, CDR1 is LNHDA and CDR2 is SQIVND (reference sequence). V was shortened by 3 bases and J by 7 bases, with 6 bases between the two germline ends. CDR3 in amino acids: CASSISVEAFF. CDR3 in DNA: TGTGCCAGTAGTATTTCAGTTGAAGCTTTCTTT.

The CDR3 reads CASYASNTGELFF. The CDR3 DNA reads as TGCGCCAGTTACGCCTCGAACACCGGGGAGCTGTTTTTT. The chain couples TRBV4-1 to TRBJ2-2; D is ambiguous. Germline assignment: CDR1 MGHRA and CDR2 YSYEKL. CDR3 length: 13 amino acids. V was clipped by 9 bases and J by 0 bases, with 8 bases between them.

The gene calls are TRBV7-3 and TRBJ1-2; TRBD1 is a possible D gene (5 bases). Germline V gives CDR1 SGHTA, CDR2 FQGTGA. V was clipped by 2 bases and J by 5 bases, with 9 bases between them. The CDR3 contains 13 residues. This CDR3 reads CASSLGGEYGYTF. As DNA, the CDR3 is TGTGCCAGCAGCTTAGGGGGAGAGTATGGCTACACCTTC.

The V call is TRBV28, the J call TRBJ2-2; TRBD2 might be the D (6 bases). This CDR3 has 13 residues. Trimming pared 7 bases from V and 7 bases from J, leaving 13 bases between. Germline V gives CDR1 MDHEN, CDR2 SYDVKM. The CDR3 loop is CASTRYGGGELFF. The CDR3 nucleotides are TGTGCCAGCACCCGATACGGGGGCGGGGAGCTGTTTTTT.

This chain connects TRBV6-1 to TRBJ2-2; D unclear. V was pared by 6 bases and J by 5 bases, with 4 bases between. Germline CDR1 and CDR2: MNHNS and SASEGT. The CDR3 has 11 residues. CDR3: CASRGTGELFF. The CDR3 region has the DNA TGTGCCAGCAGAGGGACCGGGGAGCTGTTTTTT.

The J gene is TRBJ1-3, the V gene TRBV10-3; D uncertain. CDR1 ENHRY and CDR2 SYGVKD come from the germline V gene. V was trimmed by 3 bases and J by 4 bases, leaving 7 bases between them. The CDR3 consists of 13 residues. The CDR3 here is CAISDDGGNTIYF. The CDR3 DNA reads as TGTGCCATCAGTGACGACGGGGGAAACACCATATATTTT.

This sequence joins TRBV25-1 and TRBJ2-2; 8 positions agree with TRBD1. Germline loops: CDR1 MGHDK, CDR2 SYGVNS. Unmatched junction bases numbered 7, after V lost 4 bases and J lost 6 bases. The CDR3 has 15 residues. In nucleotides, the CDR3 is TGTGCCAGCAGTGTCACAGGGGGTAGGGCCGGGGAGCTGTTTTTT. Translating it yields CASSVTGGRAGELFF.

The J gene is TRBJ2-1, the V gene TRBV6-5; 7 bases map to TRBD1. V lost 6 bases to trimming and J lost 4 bases; unmatched junction nucleotides: 6. The germline CDR1 and CDR2 sequences are MNHEY and SVGAGI. The CDR3 is 14 amino acids. The CDR3 loop is CASRPGGQYNEQFF. The CDR3 DNA follows: TGTGCCAGCAGGCCAGGGGGACAATACAATGAGCAGTTCTTC.

The rearrangement uses TRBV11-2 and TRBJ1-2; D perhaps matches TRBD1 (6 bases). This CDR3 has 15 residues. Trimming cost V 0 bases and J 7 bases, with 15 bases left between them. CDR1 is SGHAT and CDR2 is FQNNGV in the germline V gene. This chain's CDR3 is CASSLDFRGAFGYTF. The CDR3 nucleotides are TGTGCCAGCAGCTTAGATTTTCGGGGGGCGTTTGGCTACACCTTC.

The J gene is TRBJ2-1, the V gene TRBV19; 13 bases align to TRBD2. The CDR3 covers 16 residues. The junction had 5 bases not matched to a gene; V was cut back by 1 base and J by 8 bases. Germline CDR1 and CDR2: LNHDA and SQIVND (reference sequence). In DNA, the CDR3 is TGTGCCAGTAGTATAGGTGGACTAGCGGGAGTGGATGAGCAGTTCTTC. Translating gives CASSIGGLAGVDEQFF.

V is TRBV7-2 and J is TRBJ1-2; D gene unclear. CDR3 length: 13 residues. Germline values: CDR1 SGHTA, CDR2 FQGNSA. Trimming cost V 3 bases and J 2 bases, with 7 bases left between them. CDR3 sequence: CASSFGGNYGYTF. CDR3 in DNA: TGTGCCAGCAGCTTTGGTGGAAACTATGGCTACACCTTC.

The chain's CDR3 is CASTGQVSYEQYF. The CDR3 region has the DNA TGTGCCAGCACCGGACAGGTGTCCTACGAGCAGTACTTC. The chain uses TRBV7-9 and TRBJ2-7, with 7 bases that match TRBD1. Germline V lookup: CDR1 SEHNR, CDR2 FQNEAQ (reference sequence). The CDR3 has 13 residues. V dropped 7 bases and J dropped 1; count of bases not matched to a gene: 4.

J is TRBJ2-7 and V is TRBV6-1, with unresolved D. V lost 6 bases, J lost 2 bases, and 11 bases lay in between. Germline V CDR1 and CDR2: MNHNS, SASEGT. The CDR3 spans 13 residues. In DNA form, the CDR3 reads TGTGCCAGCAGCCTAGAACCTACCTACGAGCAGTACTTC. Translated, it gives CASSLEPTYEQYF.

The V and J genes are TRBV29-1 and TRBJ1-2; D is perhaps TRBD1 (6 bases). The CDR3 totals 14 residues. Germline lookup yields CDR1 SQVTM and CDR2 ANQGSEA. V was shortened by 3 bases and J by 7 bases, with 18 bases between the two germline ends. The CDR3: CSVDSGGLAGGYTF. The CDR3 DNA is TGCAGCGTTGACAGTGGGGGGCTTGCGGGTGGCTACACCTTC.

The rearrangement uses TRBV27 and TRBJ2-5; D gene uncertain. Trimming shortened V by 3 bases and J by 5 bases, and 25 bases separated the two germline ends. The CDR3 loop spans 18 amino acids. Germline V lookup: CDR1 MNHEY, CDR2 SMNVEV (reference sequence). Written as DNA, the CDR3 is TGTGCCAGCAGTTTTTCCCGACCAACACTGTATACCAAGGAGACCCAGTACTTC. Protein product: CASSFSRPTLYTKETQYF.

The chain recombines TRBV21-1 with TRBJ2-7; the table's D call, TRBD2, has no DNA check behind it. TRBV21-1 is marked as a pseudogene. CDR3 length: 17 residues. This chain's CDR3 is CASSPKGGRLAGPEQYF. In nucleotides, the CDR3 is TGTGCCAGCAGCCCGAAAGGAGGGCGACTAGCGGGACCCGAGCAGTACTTC.